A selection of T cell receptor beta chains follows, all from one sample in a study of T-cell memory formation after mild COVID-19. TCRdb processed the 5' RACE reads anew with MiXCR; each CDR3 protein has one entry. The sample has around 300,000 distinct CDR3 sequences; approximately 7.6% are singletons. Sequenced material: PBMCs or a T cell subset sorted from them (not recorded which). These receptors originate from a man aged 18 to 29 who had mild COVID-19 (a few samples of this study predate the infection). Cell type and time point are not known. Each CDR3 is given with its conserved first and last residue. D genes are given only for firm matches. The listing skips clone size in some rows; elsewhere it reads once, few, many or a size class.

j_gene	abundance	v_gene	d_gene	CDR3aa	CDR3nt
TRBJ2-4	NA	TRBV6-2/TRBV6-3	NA	CASSGRVGNIQYF	TGTGCCAGCAGCGGTCGGGTGGGGAACATTCAGTACTTC
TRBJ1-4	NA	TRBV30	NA	CAWSPGQSNEKLFF	TGTGCCTGGAGTCCGGGGCAAAGCAATGAAAAACTGTTTTTT
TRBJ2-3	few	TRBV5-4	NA	CASSSTGPIETQYF	TGTGCCAGCAGCTCCACGGGGCCGATTGAGACGCAGTATTTT
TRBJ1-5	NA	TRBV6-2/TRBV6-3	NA	CASRAGASNQPQHF	TGTGCCAGCAGAGCCGGGGCTAGCAATCAGCCCCAGCATTTT
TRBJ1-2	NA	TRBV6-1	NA	CASSDRGSFGYTF	TGTGCCAGCAGTGACAGGGGATCCTTCGGCTACACCTTC
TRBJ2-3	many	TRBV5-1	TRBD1	CASSLGPDRLDTQYF	TGCGCCAGCAGCTTGGGACCGGACAGGTTGGATACGCAGTATTTT
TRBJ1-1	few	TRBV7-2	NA	CASSLTTAIEAFF	TGTGCCAGCAGCTTAACGACAGCCATTGAAGCTTTCTTT
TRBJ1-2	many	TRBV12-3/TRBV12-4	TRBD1	CASSRDRGKGGYTF	TGTGCCAGCAGTCGGGACAGGGGGAAAGGTGGCTACACCTTC
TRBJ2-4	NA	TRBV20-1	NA	CSASLRDLQYF	TGCAGTGCCTCCCTCCGGGACCTTCAGTACTTC
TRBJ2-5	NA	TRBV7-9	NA	CASSLYLGYHSKETQYF	TGTGCCAGCAGCTTATATTTGGGCTACCACTCGAAAGAGACCCAGTACTTC
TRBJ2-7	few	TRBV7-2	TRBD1	CASSPTGGGYEQYF	TGTGCCAGCAGCCCGACAGGGGGCGGTTACGAGCAGTACTTC
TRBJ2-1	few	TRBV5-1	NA	CASSYPREGGSPYNEQFF	TGCGCCAGCAGCTACCCGCGAGAGGGGGGGAGCCCCTACAATGAGCAGTTCTTC
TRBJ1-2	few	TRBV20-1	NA	CSARVYTASQGGYTF	TGCAGTGCTAGAGTGTATACGGCGTCCCAAGGTGGCTACACCTTC
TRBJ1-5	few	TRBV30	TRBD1	CAWSVRTGANQPQHF	TGTGCCTGGAGTGTACGGACAGGGGCGAATCAGCCCCAGCATTTT
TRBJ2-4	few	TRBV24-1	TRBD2	CATSESGTSNIQYF	TGTGCCACCAGTGAAAGCGGGACTTCAAACATTCAGTACTTC
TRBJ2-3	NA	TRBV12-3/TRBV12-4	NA	CASSSPMGTDTQYF	TGTGCCAGCAGTTCCCCGATGGGCACAGATACGCAGTATTTT
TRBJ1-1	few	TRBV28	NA	CASSLYSEGAFF	TGTGCCAGCAGTTTATACTCCGAAGGAGCTTTCTTT
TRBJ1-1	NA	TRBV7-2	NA	CASSPRGGPYEAFF	TGTGCCAGCAGCCCCCGAGGGGGGCCATATGAAGCTTTCTTT
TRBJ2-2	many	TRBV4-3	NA	CASSQRGTGELFF	TGCGCCAGCAGCCAACGGGGGACCGGGGAGCTGTTTTTT
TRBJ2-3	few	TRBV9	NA	CASSVHPFGAGDTQYF	TGTGCCAGCAGCGTACACCCTTTCGGGGCGGGAGATACGCAGTATTTT
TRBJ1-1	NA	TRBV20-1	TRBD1	CSATGDSPTLNTEAFF	TGCAGTGCGACTGGGGACAGCCCGACCTTGAACACTGAAGCTTTCTTT
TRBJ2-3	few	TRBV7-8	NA	CASSRTVGPSTDTQYF	TGTGCCAGCAGCCGCACAGTGGGGCCTAGCACAGATACGCAGTATTTT
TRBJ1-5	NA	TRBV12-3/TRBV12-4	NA	CASSQVVRGQPQHF	TGTGCCAGCAGTCAGGTGGTTCGGGGTCAGCCCCAGCATTTT
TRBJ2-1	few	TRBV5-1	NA	CASSPNLYSRPYNEQFF	TGCGCCAGCAGCCCTAACCTTTACTCGCGTCCCTACAATGAGCAGTTCTTC
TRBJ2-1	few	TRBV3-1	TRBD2	CASSPPLAGGDNEQFF	TGTGCCAGCAGCCCTCCCCTAGCGGGGGGAGACAATGAGCAGTTCTTC
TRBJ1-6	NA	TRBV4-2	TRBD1	CASSPTGDRAGNSPLHF	TGTGCCAGCAGCCCGACCGGTGACAGGGCGGGTAATTCACCCCTCCACTTT
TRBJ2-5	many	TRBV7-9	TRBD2	CASNPSGGQETQYF	TGTGCCAGCAACCCTAGCGGGGGCCAAGAGACCCAGTACTTC
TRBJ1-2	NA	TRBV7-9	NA	CASSGTGLANYGYTF	TGTGCCAGCAGCGGAACAGGGTTAGCTAACTATGGCTACACCTTC
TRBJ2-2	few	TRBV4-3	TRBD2	CASSQDPSGGWYTGELFF	TGCGCCAGCAGCCAAGACCCTAGCGGGGGGTGGTACACCGGGGAGCTGTTTTTT
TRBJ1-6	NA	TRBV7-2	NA	CASSQGRNSPLHF	TGTGCCAGCAGCCAGGGAAGAAATTCACCCCTCCACTTT
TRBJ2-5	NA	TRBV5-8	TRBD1	CASSRPRQGVETQYF	TGTGCCAGCAGCCGTCCAAGACAGGGTGTGGAGACCCAGTACTTC
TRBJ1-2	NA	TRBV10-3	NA	CAIGGVANYGYTF	TGTGCCATCGGGGGGGTGGCGAACTATGGCTACACCTTC
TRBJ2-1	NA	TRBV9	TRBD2	CASSGEGRRYNEQFF	TGTGCCAGCAGCGGGGAGGGACGGCGCTACAATGAGCAGTTCTTC
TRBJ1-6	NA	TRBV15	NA	CATSRDTGNSPLHF	TGTGCCACCAGCAGGGACACAGGGAATTCACCCCTCCACTTT
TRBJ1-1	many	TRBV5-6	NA	CASSLMSGTEAFF	TGTGCCAGCAGCTTGATGTCGGGCACTGAAGCTTTCTTT